The clone carrying this T cell receptor beta chain has more than one count but fewer than ten. Its specificity is unknown. Method: immunoSEQ multiplex PCR; TCRdb's copy keeps in-frame clones and lacks some. Of approximately 190,000 clones listed, around 90% are singletons. The data were obtained in a study of T cell responses to AZD1222 COVID-19 vaccine. Study-wide results and limits: Close to half of spike-specific TCRs reportedly recognize unmutated variant regions. Donors skewed white British and female; clonal diversity was possibly underestimated. Researchers took repertoire samples only after the peak T cell response had come.

The CDR3 contains 15 residues. This receptor was identified in an adult who received the MenACWY meningococcal vaccine as a control. Specimen: peripheral blood, collected 28 days after the second dose of the MenACWY control vaccine. The chain joins TRBV21-1 to TRBJ2-2; the table's D call of TRBD2 was not tested on the DNA. TRBV21-1 is shown as a pseudogene. The CDR3 protein is CASSIVAGLTGELFF. The CDR3 bases are TGTGCCAGCAGCATAGTAGCGGGACTGACCGGGGAGCTGTTTTTT.